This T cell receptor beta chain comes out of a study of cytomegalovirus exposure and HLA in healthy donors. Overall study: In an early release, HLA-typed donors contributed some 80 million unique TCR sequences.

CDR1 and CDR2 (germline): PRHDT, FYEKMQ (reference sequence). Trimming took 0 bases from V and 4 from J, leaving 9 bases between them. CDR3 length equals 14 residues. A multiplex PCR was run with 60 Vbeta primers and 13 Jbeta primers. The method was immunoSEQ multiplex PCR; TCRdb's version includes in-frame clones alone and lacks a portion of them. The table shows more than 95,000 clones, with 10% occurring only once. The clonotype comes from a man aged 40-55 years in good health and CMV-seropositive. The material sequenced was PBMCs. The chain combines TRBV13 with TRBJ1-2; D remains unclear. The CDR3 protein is CASSLGPPVYGYTF. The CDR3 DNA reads TGTGCCAGCAGCTTAGGCCCACCAGTCTATGGCTACACCTTC.